The clone carrying this T cell receptor beta chain appeared many times. This sample was taken from a study of CD8 T cells in ankylosing spondylitis. Using quantitative 5'-RACE with molecular barcodes, the authors made TCR beta libraries. In TCRdb, the 5' RACE reads were re-called with MiXCR into one record per CDR3 protein. The repertoire holds some 250,000 distinct CDR3 sequences, with 8.6% as singletons. Germline-derived CDR1 and CDR2 are DFQATT and SNEGSKA (reference sequence). The CDR3 spans 11 residues. V shed 6 bases and J 6 bases; nucleotides not matched to a gene: 2. This TCR came from a male donor with ankylosing spondylitis or in good health (not recorded which). The sequencing input was blood, either unsorted or a sorted T cell fraction (not recorded which). This rearrangement joins TRBV20-1 to TRBJ1-2; TRBD1 matches 9 bases. CDR3 sequence: CSARTGDGYTF. The CDR3 nucleotides read TGCAGTGCCAGGACAGGGGATGGCTACACCTTC.